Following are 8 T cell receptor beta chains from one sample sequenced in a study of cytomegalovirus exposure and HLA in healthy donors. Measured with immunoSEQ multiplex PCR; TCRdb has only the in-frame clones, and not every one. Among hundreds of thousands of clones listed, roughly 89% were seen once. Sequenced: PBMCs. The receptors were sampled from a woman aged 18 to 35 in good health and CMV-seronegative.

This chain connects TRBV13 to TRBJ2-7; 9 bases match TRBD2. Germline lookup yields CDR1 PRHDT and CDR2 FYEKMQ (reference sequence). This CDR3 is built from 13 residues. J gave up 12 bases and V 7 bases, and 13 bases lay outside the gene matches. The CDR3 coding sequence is TGTGCCAGCACAGGACTAGCGCCGACCGGGGCGTACTTC. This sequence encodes CASTGLAPTGAYF.

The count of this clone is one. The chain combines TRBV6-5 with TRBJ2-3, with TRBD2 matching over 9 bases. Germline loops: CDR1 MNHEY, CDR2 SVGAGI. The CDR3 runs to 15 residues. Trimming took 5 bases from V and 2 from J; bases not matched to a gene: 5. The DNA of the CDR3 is TGTGCCAGCAGTGCATCTAGCGGGGACACAGATACGCAGTATTTT. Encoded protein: CASSASSGDTDTQYF.

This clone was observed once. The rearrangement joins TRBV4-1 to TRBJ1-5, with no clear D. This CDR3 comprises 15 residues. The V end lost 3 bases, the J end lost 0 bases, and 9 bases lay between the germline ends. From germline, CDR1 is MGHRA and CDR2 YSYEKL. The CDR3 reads CASSQEFYSNQPQHF. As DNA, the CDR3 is TGCGCCAGCAGCCAGGAGTTCTATAGCAATCAGCCCCAGCATTTT.

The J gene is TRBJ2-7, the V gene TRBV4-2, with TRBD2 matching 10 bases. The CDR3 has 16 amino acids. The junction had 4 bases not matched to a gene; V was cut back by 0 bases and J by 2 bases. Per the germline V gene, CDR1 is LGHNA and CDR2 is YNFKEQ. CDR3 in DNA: TGTGCCAGCAGCCAAGAATGGACTAGCGGAACCTACGAGCAGTACTTC. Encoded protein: CASSQEWTSGTYEQYF.

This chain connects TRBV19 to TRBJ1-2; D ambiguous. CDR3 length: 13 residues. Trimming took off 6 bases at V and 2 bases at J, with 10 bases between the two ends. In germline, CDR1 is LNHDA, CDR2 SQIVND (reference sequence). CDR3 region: CASSLGWNYGYTF. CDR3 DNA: TGTGCCAGTAGCTTGGGCTGGAACTATGGCTACACCTTC.

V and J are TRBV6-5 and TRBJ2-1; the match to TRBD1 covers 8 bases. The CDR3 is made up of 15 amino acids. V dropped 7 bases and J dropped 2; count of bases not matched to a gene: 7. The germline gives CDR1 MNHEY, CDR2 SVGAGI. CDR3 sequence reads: CASTRDRGAYNEQFF. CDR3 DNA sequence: TGTGCCAGCACCAGAGACAGGGGCGCCTACAATGAGCAGTTCTTC.

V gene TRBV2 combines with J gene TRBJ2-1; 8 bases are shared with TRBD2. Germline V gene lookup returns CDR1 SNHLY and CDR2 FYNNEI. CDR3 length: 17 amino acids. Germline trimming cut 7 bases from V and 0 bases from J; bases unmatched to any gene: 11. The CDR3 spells CASTRLIAGSSYNEQFF. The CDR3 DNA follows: TGTGCCAGCACTCGACTCATAGCGGGAAGCTCCTACAATGAGCAGTTCTTC.

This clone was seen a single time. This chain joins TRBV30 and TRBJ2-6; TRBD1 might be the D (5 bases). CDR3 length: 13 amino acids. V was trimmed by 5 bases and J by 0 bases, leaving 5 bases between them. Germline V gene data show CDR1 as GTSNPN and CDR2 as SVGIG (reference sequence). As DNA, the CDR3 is TGTGCCTGGCAGGGCTCTGGGGCCAACGTCCTGACTTTC. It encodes CAWQGSGANVLTF. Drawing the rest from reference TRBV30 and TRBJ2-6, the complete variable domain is SQTIHQWPATLVQPVGSPLSLECTVEGTSNPNLYWYRQAAGRGLQLLFYSVGIGQISSEVPQNLSASRPQDRQFILSSKKLLLSDSGFYLCAWQGSGANVLTFGAGSRLTVL.